What follows are 8 T cell receptor beta chains derived from one specimen sequenced in a study of blood T cells in healthy people across ages. The use of a sample-barcoded 5' primer and a J-beta primer mix characterized a second PCR of about 7 to 12 cycles. From the 5' RACE reads, TCRdb called clonotypes with MiXCR, one entry per CDR3 protein. The data contain approximately 850,000 distinct CDR3 sequences, roughly 60% of them singletons. The specimen was blood. The receptor set was obtained from a man between 25 and 39 years old in good health.

About this clonotype: At one end the junction does not follow the germline gene, possibly because of a read error. The gene calls are TRBV5-1 and TRBJ2-3; 9 bases map to TRBD2. The CDR3 has 16 residues. Germline CDR1 is SGHRS and CDR2 is YFSETQ. CDR3 nucleotide sequence: TGCGCCAGCAGCCCCCTAGCGGGGATCAGCACAGATACACAGTATTTT. Translation: CASSPLAGISTDTQYF.

This rearrangement joins TRBV6-6 to TRBJ1-5, with D unclear. The CDR3 sequence is 14 residues long. From germline, CDR1 is MNHNY and CDR2 SVGAGI (reference sequence). V was shortened by 6 bases and J by 6 bases, with 15 bases between the two germline ends. CDR3 in DNA: TGTGCCAGCAGCCACGTGGGGTCTGGTCAGCCCCAGCATTTT. Its protein product is CASSHVGSGQPQHF.

This clonotype occurred a few times. The chain uses TRBV29-1 and TRBJ2-1, with D uncertain. Trimming took off 4 bases at V and 7 bases at J, with 5 bases between the two ends. Germline V gives CDR1 SQVTM, CDR2 ANQGSEA. The CDR3 sequence is 10 residues long. The CDR3 DNA follows: TGCAGCGTTGGTTTGAATGAGCAGTTCTTC. Amino acid sequence: CSVGLNEQFF.

V gene TRBV7-2 combines with J gene TRBJ2-7; maybe TRBD2 (6 bases). The CDR3 runs to 14 residues. Germline CDR1 reads SGHTA; CDR2 reads FQGNSA. V was cut by 8 bases and J by 2 bases, with 16 bases left in between. DNA of the CDR3: TGTGCCAGCGGCTCTGGCGGGAAGACCTACGAGCAGTACTTC. The encoded protein is CASGSGGKTYEQYF.

The rearrangement joins TRBV20-1 to TRBJ2-6, with a tentative D call TRBD2 (5 bases). Trimming stripped 5 bases from V and 2 bases from J, with 13 bases between. CDR3 length: 15 amino acids. CDR1 is DFQATT and CDR2 is SNEGSKA in the germline V gene (reference sequence). CDR3 region: CSAPIPGTGANVLTF. CDR3 in DNA: TGCAGTGCTCCTATCCCGGGGACTGGGGCCAACGTCCTGACTTTC.

The chain uses TRBV20-1 and TRBJ2-3; no definite D call. Germline CDR1 reads DFQATT; CDR2 reads SNEGSKA (reference sequence). This CDR3 comprises 12 residues. Trimming shortened V by 5 bases and J by 3 bases, and 9 bases separated the two germline ends. The CDR3 loop is CSAVVETDTQYF. The CDR3 DNA sequence: TGCAGTGCTGTAGTGGAGACAGATACGCAGTATTTT.

This clonotype came up a few times. The J gene is TRBJ2-7, the V gene TRBV20-1; D is possibly TRBD1 or TRBD2 (5 bases each). This CDR3 has 15 amino acids. Trimming pared 6 bases from V and 7 bases from J, leaving 25 bases between. Per germline, CDR1 DFQATT and CDR2 SNEGSKA (reference sequence). The CDR3 spells CSAQQGGRRLGEQYF. The CDR3 DNA follows: TGCAGTGCCCAGCAGGGCGGGCGGCGTTTAGGGGAGCAGTACTTC.

This clonotype was seen a handful of times. This chain joins TRBV5-1 and TRBJ2-3; no clear D gene. This CDR3 contains 13 residues. The germline V and J ends were trimmed by 2 bases and 6 bases, with 10 bases remaining between them. The V gene's germline CDR1 is SGHRS and CDR2 YFSETQ. CDR3 in DNA: TGCGCCAGCAGCTTCGGGTCTGGTGATACGCAGTATTTT. Its protein is CASSFGSGDTQYF.